This TCR beta chain stems from a study of blood T cell repertoires in COVID-19. Study information: Acute and convalescent COVID-19 samples came from the United States, Italy and Spain. Sources were T cells, B-cell-depleted T cells, or PBMCs; the material itself was cDNA or gDNA.

Profiling relied on immunoSEQ multiplex PCR, and the TCRdb table lists in-frame clones only, not all of them. The table records roughly 160,000 clones, about 85% of them present only once. Followed over time, Seattle patients had been enrolled while infection was active. The sequence was obtained from a man older than 75 with COVID-19, enrolled during active disease. What was sequenced was peripheral blood.

The CDR3 coding sequence is TGTGCCAGCAGCGTTATGGGGAGCGATACGCAGTATTTT. It yields the protein CASSVMGSDTQYF. The J gene is TRBJ2-3, the V gene TRBV7-3, with D tentatively TRBD2 (5 bases). The CDR3 totals 13 residues. Germline assignment: CDR1 SGHTA and CDR2 FQGTGA. The ends were cut back, 5 bases at V and 6 bases at J, with 12 bases in the middle.